The entry below gives a single T cell receptor beta chain sequence along with its context. This sample was included in a study of T cell changes during pregnancy in multiple sclerosis. Method: immunoSEQ multiplex PCR; TCRdb's copy keeps in-frame clones and lacks some. Found here are under 50,000 clones, about 94% of them singletons; the top ten hold 3.9%. The CDR3 spans 18 residues. With V trimmed by 5 bases and J by 9 bases, 20 bases remained unmatched. Germline values: CDR1 MNHEY, CDR2 SMNVEV (reference sequence). The receptor comes from a female donor with multiple sclerosis, enrolled in a pregnancy study. The material was CD8+ T cells from peripheral blood mononuclear cells, obtained after pregnancy. This chain uses TRBV27 with TRBJ2-1; 9 bases match TRBD2. In DNA form, the CDR3 reads TGTGCCAGCAGTCCAAGCCCCCTTCAGGCGGGGGGGCTGATTGAGCAGTTCTTC. Protein: CASSPSPLQAGGLIEQFF.